Listed here are 24 T cell receptor beta chains from one sample, sequenced in a study of shared clonotypes between healthy human individuals. Sequencing used immunoSEQ multiplex PCR; TCRdb keeps in-frame clones, though not all of them. The sample records approximately 590,000 clones, nearly 97% being singletons. CD45RO-negative CD8 cells positively selected for CCR7 made up the naive population, which excluded terminally differentiated effector memory CD45RA+ cells. The sample taken for sequencing was naive CD8+ T cells sorted from blood. Receptors originate from a woman between 25 and 40 years old in good health.

This sequence joins TRBV27 and TRBJ2-7, with a weak D call TRBD2 (5 bases). The CDR3 is made up of 16 amino acids. CDR1 and CDR2 from the germline V gene are MNHEY and SMNVEV (reference sequence). V lost 5 bases, J lost 0 bases, and 17 bases lay in between. The CDR3 coding sequence is TGTGCCAGCAGTCCTAATAGCGAGCACTACTCCTACGAGCAGTACTTC. Protein: CASSPNSEHYSYEQYF.

The rearrangement links TRBV20-1 to TRBJ1-2; perhaps TRBD1 as D (5 bases). CDR1 DFQATT and CDR2 SNEGSKA come from the germline V gene (reference sequence). The CDR3 extends over 11 amino acids. V lost 3 bases and J lost 6, with 8 bases in between. The CDR3: CSASGGDGYTF. The DNA for the CDR3 is TGCAGTGCTAGCGGAGGGGATGGCTACACCTTC.

This chain links TRBV2 with TRBJ2-1; D remains unclear. This CDR3 has 15 amino acids. V lost 5 bases, J lost 4 bases, and 15 bases lay in between. CDR1 is SNHLY, CDR2 FYNNEI, per germline. Here the CDR3 reads CASSIFDGPYNEQFF. CDR3 DNA: TGTGCCAGCAGTATCTTCGACGGACCATACAATGAGCAGTTCTTC.

CDR3 sequence: CASSIPGGSLVEQFF. CDR3 sequence (DNA): TGTGCCAGTAGTATCCCGGGCGGGAGTTTAGTTGAGCAGTTCTTC. The chain uses TRBV19 and TRBJ2-1; 7 bases are a match to TRBD2. V trimming: 3 bases; J trimming: 9 bases; junction bases outside the gene matches: 11. The CDR3 sequence is 15 residues long. The germline CDR1 and CDR2 sequences are LNHDA and SQIVND (reference sequence).

The V and J genes are TRBV7-9 and TRBJ2-5; D is ambiguous. The CDR3 sequence is 10 residues long. Trimming pared 7 bases from V and 6 bases from J, leaving 6 bases between. Germline V lookup: CDR1 SEHNR, CDR2 FQNEAQ (reference sequence). In DNA form, the CDR3 reads TGTGCCAGCATCGGGCAGACCCAGTACTTC. Encoded protein: CASIGQTQYF. The full variable domain, with the rest looked up from reference TRBV7-9 and TRBJ2-5, is DTGVSQNPRHKITKRGQNVTFRCDPISEHNRLYWYRQTLGQGPEFLTYFQNEAQLEKSRLLSDRFSAERPKGSFSTLEIQRTEQGDSAMYLCASIGQTQYFGPGTRLLVL.

The rearrangement uses TRBV16 and TRBJ2-1; 9 bases agree with TRBD2. The J segment lost 8 bases and the V segment lost 0 bases, leaving 8 bases of the junction unmatched. The CDR3 extends over 16 amino acids. CDR1 and CDR2 (germline): KGHSY, FQNENV. CDR3 region: CASSQSAREGLYEQFF. CDR3 nucleotide sequence: TGTGCCAGCAGCCAATCTGCGCGGGAGGGCCTCTATGAGCAGTTCTTC.

This clone occurred once. The J gene is TRBJ2-7, the V gene TRBV4-2, with D unclear. The CDR3 extends over 15 amino acids. Germline V CDR1 and CDR2: LGHNA, YNFKEQ. The V end lost 0 bases, the J end lost 4 bases, and 13 bases lay between the germline ends. In nucleotides, the CDR3 is TGTGCCAGCAGCCAAGATGGGTCCTATTCTTACGAGCAGTACTTC. Translating gives CASSQDGSYSYEQYF.

This chain connects TRBV9 to TRBJ2-5; no clear D gene. Germline lookup yields CDR1 SGDLS and CDR2 YYNGEE. The CDR3 is 14 amino acids. V was cut by 4 bases and J by 2 bases, with 12 bases left in between. This chain's CDR3 is CASSPPISQETQYF. The DNA for the CDR3 is TGTGCCAGCAGCCCACCGATTAGTCAAGAGACCCAGTACTTC.

The chain carries TRBV5-4 and TRBJ1-5; D ambiguous. The CDR3 loop spans 11 amino acids. In germline, CDR1 is SGHNT, CDR2 YYREEE (reference sequence). V was clipped by 6 bases and J by 5 bases, with 6 bases between them. Here the CDR3 reads CASNPDQPQHF. The CDR3 DNA is TGTGCCAGCAACCCCGATCAGCCCCAGCATTTT.

The rearrangement links TRBV5-4 to TRBJ2-7, with 9 bases aligning to TRBD2. This CDR3 has 16 residues. Trimming cost V 4 bases and J 2 bases; bases outside gene matches: 10. CDR1 is SGHNT, CDR2 YYREEE, per germline (reference sequence). The CDR3 region has the DNA TGTGCCAGCAGCAATCGGACTAGCGAGCATCCCTACGAGCAGTACTTC. It specifies CASSNRTSEHPYEQYF. Filled out from reference TRBV5-4 and TRBJ2-7, the complete variable domain reads ETGVTQSPTHLIKTRGQQVTLRCSSQSGHNTVSWYQQALGQGPQFIFQYYREEENGRGNFPPRFSGLQFPNYSSELNVNALELDDSALYLCASSNRTSEHPYEQYFGPGTRLTVT.

The CDR3 region is CASSGGLLPSYEQYF. CDR3 nucleotides: TGTGCCAGCAGTGGAGGATTATTACCTTCCTACGAGCAGTACTTC. The chain links TRBV2 to TRBJ2-7; D remains ambiguous. Germline loops: CDR1 SNHLY, CDR2 FYNNEI. The CDR3 runs 15 residues. Trimming stripped 4 bases from V and 1 base from J, with 14 bases between.

This clone was seen just once. The J gene is TRBJ1-1, the V gene TRBV28, with TRBD1 as a possible D gene (5 bases). The germline V and J ends were trimmed by 10 bases and 5 bases, with 17 bases remaining between them. Germline lookup yields CDR1 MDHEN and CDR2 SYDVKM. The CDR3 spans 13 residues. The CDR3: CATYAREGTEAFF. The CDR3 DNA sequence: TGTGCCACCTACGCCAGGGAGGGGACTGAAGCTTTCTTT.

This clone was counted a few times. The V and J genes are TRBV7-9 and TRBJ1-4; D ambiguous. This CDR3 is built from 12 residues. V was cut by 2 bases and J by 10 bases, with 8 bases left in between. From germline, CDR1 is SEHNR and CDR2 FQNEAQ (reference sequence). CDR3 protein: CASSLTDGKLFF. For the CDR3, the DNA is TGTGCCAGCAGCTTAACGGATGGAAAACTGTTTTTT.

The chain employs TRBV7-6 and TRBJ1-2; 12 bases align to TRBD1. After removal of 5 bases from V and 5 bases from J, the junction contained 6 bases not matched to a gene. The CDR3 runs to 15 residues. Germline CDR1 SGHVS, CDR2 FNYEAQ. CDR3 sequence (DNA): TGTGCCAGCAGCCCGACGGGACAGGGGGCTTATGGCTACACCTTC. Translated: CASSPTGQGAYGYTF.

The gene calls are TRBV5-1 and TRBJ1-2; unclear D gene. The V end was cut by 4 bases, the J end by 2 bases, with 27 bases between. This CDR3 contains 19 residues. Germline V gene sequence: CDR1 SGHRS, CDR2 YFSETQ. CDR3 in DNA: TGCGCCAGCAGCATGCCCGACGAGGCAGTACAGCCTCTAAACTATGGCTACACCTTC. Its protein is CASSMPDEAVQPLNYGYTF.

The V and J genes are TRBV19 and TRBJ2-4; TRBD2 matches at 11 bases. With 6 bases clipped from V and 0 bases from J, the junction kept 7 bases outside the gene matches. This CDR3 spans 17 amino acids. Germline V gives CDR1 LNHDA, CDR2 SQIVND (reference sequence). CDR3 region: CASRPGGLAVAKNIQYF. The CDR3 nucleotides read TGTGCCAGTAGACCCGGGGGACTAGCGGTAGCCAAAAACATTCAGTACTTC.

The chain recombines TRBV14 with TRBJ2-5, with 7 bases aligning to TRBD2. The V gene end was trimmed by 0 bases and the J gene end by 2 bases; junction bases not matched to a gene: 6. This CDR3 is 16 amino acids long. Germline V gives CDR1 SGHDN, CDR2 FVKESK. In DNA form, the CDR3 reads TGTGCCAGCAGCCAAGACCCGCCTAGCGGTCAAGAGACCCAGTACTTC. Protein sequence: CASSQDPPSGQETQYF.

This chain uses TRBV5-6 with TRBJ2-7; 8 nucleotides agree with TRBD1. The length of the CDR3 is 16 residues. Unmatched junction bases numbered 12, after V lost 5 bases and J lost 2 bases. CDR1 and CDR2 from the germline V gene are SGHDT and YYEEEE. In DNA form, the CDR3 reads TGTGCCAGCAGTCGCGGACAGGGAGGCTTAGCCTACGAGCAGTACTTC. This codes for CASSRGQGGLAYEQYF.

The V call is TRBV11-2, the J call TRBJ1-1; 7 nucleotides agree with TRBD1. Looked up from germline, CDR1 is SGHAT and CDR2 is FQNNGV. The CDR3 is made up of 15 amino acids. The trim removed 5 bases at V and 3 bases at J, leaving 9 bases unmatched. Written as DNA, the CDR3 is TGTGCCAGCAGCCGTAGAGGGGGCCCCTACACTGAAGCTTTCTTT. Residues: CASSRRGGPYTEAFF.

This chain connects TRBV7-9 to TRBJ1-2; 7 bases fit TRBD1. Looked up from germline, CDR1 is SEHNR and CDR2 is FQNEAQ (reference sequence). CDR3 size: 14 residues. Trimming cost V 3 bases and J 3 bases; bases outside gene matches: 4. This CDR3 is CASSFTGDDYGYTF. CDR3 coding DNA: TGTGCCAGCAGCTTTACAGGGGACGACTATGGCTACACCTTC.

The rearrangement uses TRBV28 and TRBJ2-1; D might be TRBD2 (5 bases). V was shortened by 5 bases and J by 2 bases, with 16 bases between the two germline ends. The CDR3 is 16 amino acids. CDR1 is MDHEN and CDR2 is SYDVKM in the germline V gene. CDR3 sequence reads: CASSPTTELTYNEQFF. As DNA, the CDR3 is TGTGCCAGCAGTCCGACTACAGAGTTGACCTACAATGAGCAGTTCTTC. The full variable domain, rest sourced from reference TRBV28 and TRBJ2-1, is DVKVTQSSRYLVKRTGEKVFLECVQDMDHENMFWYRQDPGLGLRLIYFSYDVKMKEKGDIPEGYSVSREKKERFSLILESASTNQTSMYLCASSPTTELTYNEQFFGPGTRLTVL.

The chain combines TRBV5-1 with TRBJ1-2; D unresolved. CDR1 SGHRS and CDR2 YFSETQ come from the germline V gene. V lost 3 bases, J lost 4 bases, and 13 bases lay in between. The CDR3 runs to 14 residues. The CDR3 DNA sequence: TGCGCCAGCAGCTGGGAACCGGACGGCTATGGCTACACCTTC. This encodes CASSWEPDGYGYTF.

This clone has more than one count but fewer than ten. The rearrangement links TRBV7-9 to TRBJ1-5; D uncertain. The CDR3 contains 12 residues. Germline loops: CDR1 SEHNR, CDR2 FQNEAQ (reference sequence). The V gene lost 5 bases and the J gene lost 7 bases, with 9 bases spanning the gap. CDR3 residues: CASSPGWQPQHF. The CDR3 bases are TGTGCCAGCAGCCCGGGTTGGCAGCCCCAGCATTTT.

The rearrangement links TRBV6-1 to TRBJ1-1; D uncertain. Germline V lookup: CDR1 MNHNS, CDR2 SASEGT. This CDR3 is built from 12 residues. V lost 6 bases and J lost 5, with 10 bases in between. The CDR3 sequence: CASRGRRTEAFF. The CDR3 nucleotides are TGTGCCAGCAGGGGCCGCCGGACTGAAGCTTTCTTT.